The source of this T cell receptor beta chain is a study of ipilimumab plus nivolumab after autologous stem cell transplantation. Study summary: A median of roughly 8 nivolumab and about 5 ipilimumab doses were given. The DLBCL group included primary refractory and relapsed cases.

This CDR3 region has 15 residues. CDR1 is SGDLS and CDR2 is YYNGEE in the germline V gene. The J segment lost 6 bases and the V segment lost 1 base, leaving 7 bases of the junction unmatched. Data came from immunoSEQ multiplex PCR; TCRdb stores just in-frame clones and leaves some out. The sample includes over 75,000 clones, about 83% of them seen just once. Patients received nivolumab 3 mg/kg at weeks 1, 4, 7, 10, then fortnightly to week 26. The gene calls are TRBV9 and TRBJ2-7; 10 bases match TRBD1. This specimen was PBMCs, taken in a trial of ipilimumab plus nivolumab as post-transplant consolidation. This receptor was identified in a male donor with diffuse large B-cell lymphoma. As DNA, the CDR3 is TGTGCCAGCAGCGTATTGGACAGGGGGAAGGGCGAGCAGTACTTC. It encodes CASSVLDRGKGEQYF.